This TCR beta chain appears in the sequencing data of a study of T-cell memory formation after mild COVID-19. Study details: TCR clustering was largely donor specific.

5'RACE with constant-segment primers built TCRalpha and TCRbeta cDNA libraries with UMIs. MiXCR, run by TCRdb on the 5' RACE reads, gives a single entry per CDR3 protein. Of 90,000 to 130,000 distinct CDR3 sequences in the sample, 15% to 20% were seen once. CDR1 is PRHDT and CDR2 is FYEKMQ in the germline V gene (reference sequence). CDR3 size: 15 residues. The V end lost 0 bases, the J end lost 4 bases, and 11 bases lay between the germline ends. The table lists this clonotype with a few counts. The rearrangement uses TRBV13 and TRBJ2-3; D is perhaps TRBD2 (5 bases). This clonotype originated in a man aged 18 to 35 who had mild COVID-19 (a few samples of this study predate the infection). Cell type and time point are not known. Sequencing was performed on PBMCs or a T cell subset sorted from them (not recorded which). In DNA form, the CDR3 reads TGTGCCAGCAGCTTAGGCCTAGCTCTCGCAGATACGCAGTATTTT. Translated, it gives CASSLGLALADTQYF.